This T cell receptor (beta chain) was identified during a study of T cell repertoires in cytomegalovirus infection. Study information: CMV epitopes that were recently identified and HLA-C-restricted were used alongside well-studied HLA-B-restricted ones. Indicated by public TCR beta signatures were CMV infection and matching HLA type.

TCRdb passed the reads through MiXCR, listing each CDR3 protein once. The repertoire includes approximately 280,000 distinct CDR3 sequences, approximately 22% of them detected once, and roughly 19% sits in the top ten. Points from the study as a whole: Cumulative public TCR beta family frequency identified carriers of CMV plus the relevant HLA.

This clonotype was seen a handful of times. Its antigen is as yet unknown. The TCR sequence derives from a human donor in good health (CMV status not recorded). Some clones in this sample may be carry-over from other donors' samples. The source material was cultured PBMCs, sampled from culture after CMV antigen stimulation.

The CDR3 loop is CASSLRATEAFF. The CDR3 DNA is TGTGCCAGCAGTTTGAGGGCTACTGAAGCTTTCTTT. The chain combines TRBV28 with TRBJ1-1; D unresolved. V was shortened by 3 bases and J by 5 bases, with 7 bases between the two germline ends. Germline V gene sequence: CDR1 MDHEN, CDR2 SYDVKM. The CDR3 runs 12 residues.